Following are 25 T cell receptor beta chains from one sample sequenced in a study of cytomegalovirus exposure and HLA in healthy donors. Use of 60 Vbeta and 13 Jbeta primers characterized the PCR. Profiling relied on immunoSEQ multiplex PCR, and the TCRdb table lists in-frame clones only, not all of them. The sample has 150,000 to 200,000 clones, about 80% seen once. Specimen: PBMCs. All receptors derive from a man aged 25 to 45 in good health and CMV-seropositive.

The rearrangement links TRBV13 to TRBJ1-1, with TRBD1 matching over 9 bases. Germline lookup yields CDR1 PRHDT and CDR2 FYEKMQ (reference sequence). This CDR3 contains 16 residues. Germline trimming cut 2 bases from V and 1 base from J; bases unmatched to any gene: 5. The CDR3 is CASSLLQGAPNTEAFF. In DNA, the CDR3 is TGTGCCAGCAGCTTATTACAGGGGGCTCCGAACACTGAAGCTTTCTTT.

This clone was detected ten times or more. The rearrangement links TRBV6-4 to TRBJ2-2; D unresolved. Germline-derived CDR1 and CDR2 are MRHNA and SNTAGT. The CDR3 sequence is 14 residues long. The V gene lost 4 bases and the J gene lost 4 bases, with 10 bases spanning the gap. The CDR3 region has the DNA TGTGCCAGCAGTGGAGGTGTGGGCACCGGGGAGCTGTTTTTT. The encoded protein is CASSGGVGTGELFF.

This clone was counted between two and nine times. The chain employs TRBV6-5 and TRBJ2-7; 7 nucleotides align to TRBD2. The CDR3 is 13 residues long. Germline loops: CDR1 MNHEY, CDR2 SVGAGI. Germline trimming cut 5 bases from V and 6 bases from J; bases unmatched to any gene: 7. The DNA for the CDR3 is TGTGCCAGCAGTGAGAGAGCGGGAATCGAGCAGTACTTC. Translated: CASSERAGIEQYF.

The chain recombines TRBV11-2 with TRBJ2-2, with 11 bases lining up with TRBD2. The CDR3 extends over 16 amino acids. CDR1 and CDR2 from the germline V gene are SGHAT and FQNNGV. Trimming at V came to 5 bases and at J to 1 base, leaving 3 bases not matched to a gene. The CDR3 nucleotides are TGTGCCAGCAGCACGACTAGCGGGGTGAACACCGGGGAGCTGTTTTTT. Translated: CASSTTSGVNTGELFF.

The J gene is TRBJ1-5, the V gene TRBV15; D is ambiguous. V lost 3 bases and J lost 6, with 9 bases in between. This CDR3 is built from 13 residues. Germline CDR1 is LNHNV and CDR2 is YYDKDF (reference sequence). CDR3 sequence reads: CATSSEGSQPQHF. The CDR3 nucleotides read TGTGCCACCAGCAGTGAGGGTTCTCAGCCCCAGCATTTT. The entire variable domain, with the rest obtained from reference TRBV15 and TRBJ1-5, is as follows: DAMVIQNPRYQVTQFGKPVTLSCSQTLNHNVMYWYQQKSSQAPKLLFHYYDKDFNNEADTPDNFQSRRPNTSFCFLDIRSPGLGDTAMYLCATSSEGSQPQHFGDGTRLSIL.

Remarks on this clone: Other DNA sequences of this sample code for an identical CDR3. The J gene is TRBJ2-3, the V gene TRBV9; 7 bases match TRBD2. This CDR3 comprises 16 residues. From germline, CDR1 is SGDLS and CDR2 YYNGEE. V was clipped by 0 bases and J by 1 base; unmatched bases: 5. The CDR3 region has the DNA TGTGCCAGCAGCGTAGAAGTGGGGGGGGGCACAGATACGCAGTATTTT. It codes for CASSVEVGGGTDTQYF.

This sequence joins TRBV7-9 and TRBJ1-2, with 8 bases fitting TRBD1. Unmatched junction bases numbered 11, after V lost 5 bases and J lost 6 bases. The CDR3 is 15 residues long. Germline V gene data show CDR1 as SEHNR and CDR2 as FQNEAQ (reference sequence). The CDR3 nucleotides are TGTGCCAGCAGCAACGGAGGACAGGGATTGCATGGCTACACCTTC. It encodes CASSNGGQGLHGYTF.

The genes are TRBV7-9 and TRBJ1-6, with a weak D call TRBD1 (5 bases). The V gene's germline CDR1 is SEHNR and CDR2 FQNEAQ (reference sequence). With 1 base removed from V and 6 bases from J, the gap between germline ends came to 7 bases. The CDR3 runs 14 residues. This CDR3 is CASSLGDFNSPLHF. The DNA of the CDR3 is TGTGCCAGCAGCTTAGGGGACTTTAATTCACCCCTCCACTTT.

This sequence joins TRBV5-6 and TRBJ2-3; the match to TRBD2 covers 9 bases. Germline V CDR1 and CDR2: SGHDT, YYEEEE. The CDR3 sequence is 15 residues long. After removal of 5 bases from V and 1 base from J, the junction contained 5 bases not matched to a gene. CDR3 residues: CASRKGLARTDTQYF. Here the CDR3 DNA reads TGTGCCAGCAGGAAGGGACTAGCTCGCACAGATACGCAGTATTTT.

This clone appeared once. V is TRBV7-8 and J is TRBJ2-5; 7 bases agree with TRBD1. This CDR3 is built from 13 residues. Germline lookup yields CDR1 SGHVS and CDR2 FQNEAQ. Trimming cost V 5 bases and J 4 bases; bases outside gene matches: 4. The CDR3 protein is CASSQTGRETQYF. In DNA, the CDR3 is TGTGCCAGCAGCCAGACAGGGAGAGAGACCCAGTACTTC.

V usage is TRBV9 and J usage is TRBJ1-5; D ambiguous. Germline V gives CDR1 SGDLS, CDR2 YYNGEE. This CDR3 spans 13 amino acids. The ends were cut back, 0 bases at V and 9 bases at J, with 10 bases in the middle. CDR3 coding DNA: TGTGCCAGCAGCGTAGGTCCAGGTAGGCCCCAGCATTTT. It translates to CASSVGPGRPQHF. Full variable domain (rest looked up from reference TRBV9 and TRBJ1-5): DSGVTQTPKHLITATGQRVTLRCSPRSGDLSVYWYQQSLDQGLQFLIQYYNGEERAKGNILERFSAQQFPDLHSELNLSSLELGDSALYFCASSVGPGRPQHFGDGTRLSIL.

The chain couples TRBV19 to TRBJ2-3, with 8 bases fitting TRBD2. Germline CDR1 LNHDA, CDR2 SQIVND (reference sequence). This CDR3 region has 17 residues. Trimming took 3 bases from V and 1 from J; bases not matched to a gene: 9. The CDR3 loop is CASSIGGGLPGTDTQYF. For the CDR3, the DNA is TGTGCCAGTAGTATCGGGGGGGGCTTACCTGGCACAGATACGCAGTATTTT.

The rearrangement joins TRBV11-3 to TRBJ1-6, with TRBD1 matching over 10 bases. This CDR3 is built from 16 residues. Germline CDR1 reads SGHNT; CDR2 reads YENEEA. The ends lost 5 bases at V and 3 bases at J; junction bases unmatched: 4. CDR3 loop: CASSGTGAGYNSPLHF. In DNA form, the CDR3 reads TGTGCCAGCAGCGGGACAGGGGCAGGCTATAATTCACCCCTCCACTTT.

CDR3 in DNA: TGTGCCAGCAGCCCATCGGGGGGGGCTAATGAAAAACTGTTTTTT. This translates into CASSPSGGANEKLFF. The V call is TRBV7-3, the J call TRBJ1-4, with D perhaps matching TRBD1 (5 bases). CDR1 SGHTA and CDR2 FQGTGA come from the germline V gene. Trimming cost V 5 bases and J 3 bases, with 13 bases left between them. This CDR3 spans 15 amino acids.

This chain connects TRBV11-2 to TRBJ2-3; TRBD2 matches 14 bases. Germline CDR1 is SGHAT and CDR2 is FQNNGV. The CDR3 has 18 residues. J was trimmed by 8 bases and V by 2 bases; bases with no gene match: 12. CDR3 loop: CASSLLGRLAGGRGTQYF. In DNA, the CDR3 is TGTGCCAGCAGCTTATTGGGCCGACTAGCGGGGGGGCGGGGTACGCAGTATTTT.

This clone was observed a handful of times. The chain uses TRBV28 and TRBJ2-6; no clear D gene. V dropped 7 bases and J dropped 1 base, with 5 bases sitting between them. This CDR3 comprises 13 residues. The germline V gene has CDR1 MDHEN and CDR2 SYDVKM. Here the CDR3 reads CASTQSGANVLTF. In DNA, the CDR3 is TGTGCCAGCACCCAATCTGGGGCCAACGTCCTGACTTTC.

The genes are TRBV5-1 and TRBJ2-7; a possible D gene is TRBD1 (5 bases). Trimming left V 0 bases short and J 5 bases short, with 12 bases between. This CDR3 is 14 amino acids long. Germline V CDR1 and CDR2: SGHRS, YFSETQ. Here the CDR3 DNA reads TGCGCCAGCAGCTTGGAACAGGATAGGCACGAGCAGTACTTC. Translation: CASSLEQDRHEQYF.

The genes are TRBV7-2 and TRBJ1-2; D is undetermined. With 0 bases removed from V and 1 base from J, the gap between germline ends came to 6 bases. The CDR3 is 14 amino acids. The germline CDR1 and CDR2 sequences are SGHTA and FQGNSA. The CDR3 is CASSLARNNYGYTF. The DNA of the CDR3 is TGTGCCAGCAGCTTAGCGCGTAATAACTATGGCTACACCTTC.

This chain joins TRBV28 and TRBJ2-7; 13 bases match TRBD2. CDR3 length: 14 amino acids. The ends lost 2 bases at V and 6 bases at J; junction bases unmatched: 1. Germline values: CDR1 MDHEN, CDR2 SYDVKM. DNA of the CDR3: TGTGCCAGCAGTTTAGGACTAGCGGGAGCCGAGCAGTACTTC. It encodes CASSLGLAGAEQYF.

This clone appeared once. This chain links TRBV5-6 with TRBJ1-5; TRBD1 aligns across 7 bases. This CDR3 contains 15 residues. The germline gives CDR1 SGHDT, CDR2 YYEEEE. V was clipped by 3 bases and J by 6 bases; unmatched bases: 9. This CDR3 reads CASSSSGRGSQPQHF. CDR3 nucleotide sequence: TGTGCCAGCAGCTCCTCCGGCAGGGGGTCTCAGCCCCAGCATTTT.

CDR3: CASSVWTGEGVNTEAFF. CDR3 DNA: TGTGCCAGCAGTGTTTGGACAGGAGAGGGGGTGAACACTGAAGCTTTCTTT. V usage is TRBV6-1 and J usage is TRBJ1-1; 7 bases are a match to TRBD1. The CDR3 has 17 residues. The germline V gene has CDR1 MNHNS and CDR2 SASEGT. The V segment lost 4 bases and the J segment 0 bases; nucleotides outside the gene matches: 11.

This clone occurred a few times. This rearrangement joins TRBV5-1 to TRBJ2-2; 10 bases are a match to TRBD2. The V and J ends lost 1 base and 3 bases, in that order; junction bases with no gene match: 3. Germline-derived CDR1 and CDR2 are SGHRS and YFSETQ. This CDR3 is built from 16 residues. CDR3 DNA: TGCGCCAGCAGCTTGTCGCTAGCGGGAGACACCGGGGAGCTGTTTTTT. Amino acid sequence: CASSLSLAGDTGELFF.

The rearrangement joins TRBV4-3 to TRBJ1-6, with 7 bases matching TRBD1. This CDR3 has 15 amino acids. With V trimmed by 5 bases and J by 10 bases, 11 bases remained unmatched. Germline lookup yields CDR1 LGHNA and CDR2 YSLEER. The CDR3 sequence is CASSATRDSRSPLHF. The CDR3 DNA reads TGCGCCAGCAGCGCGACCCGGGACAGTCGGTCACCCCTCCACTTT.

This chain connects TRBV5-1 to TRBJ1-3, with D perhaps TRBD1 (5 bases). CDR3 length equals 16 residues. Per germline, CDR1 SGHRS and CDR2 YFSETQ. V lost 0 bases and J lost 4, with 14 bases in between. The CDR3 nucleotides are TGCGCCAGCAGCTTGGGGGGCGACCCAGGAGGAAACACCATATATTTT. Protein sequence: CASSLGGDPGGNTIYF. The complete variable domain, with remaining parts taken from reference TRBV5-1 and TRBJ1-3, reads KAGVTQTPRYLIKTRGQQVTLSCSPISGHRSVSWYQQTPGQGLQFLFEYFSETQRNKGNFPGRFSGRQFSNSRSEMNVSTLELGDSALYLCASSLGGDPGGNTIYFGEGSWLTVV.

The chain combines TRBV11-2 with TRBJ1-6; 9 bases line up with TRBD1. CDR3 length equals 15 residues. CDR1 SGHAT and CDR2 FQNNGV come from the germline V gene. Trimming removed 5 bases from V and 9 bases from J; junction bases left unmatched: 8. CDR3 DNA sequence: TGTGCCAGCAGCCCACGACAGGGGGAGGCTTCACCCCTCCACTTT. Translating gives CASSPRQGEASPLHF. The full variable domain, rest sourced from reference TRBV11-2 and TRBJ1-6, is EAGVAQSPRYKIIEKRQSVAFWCNPISGHATLYWYQQILGQGPKLLIQFQNNGVVDDSQLPKDRFSAERLKGVDSTLKIQPAKLEDSAVYLCASSPRQGEASPLHFGNGTRLTVT.